The next 30 T cell receptor beta chains were all read from a single sample in a study of beta chain features in type 1 diabetes. Study-wide points: People with Type 1 diabetes carried modestly yet significantly shorter TCRB CDR3s in all four CD4+ subsets.

Every isolated RNA sample was fully reverse transcribed, so sequencing captured expressed TCRB transcripts. Assay: immunoSEQ multiplex PCR; the TCRdb copy retains only in-frame clones and omits some. Of hundreds of thousands of clones listed, over 10% are singletons. These receptors' antigens are unknown. The sequencing input was naive CD4+ T cells from blood. The receptor source for this set is a man aged 18 to 30 with type 1 diabetes.

The J gene is TRBJ2-2, the V gene TRBV2, with D maybe TRBD1 (5 bases). This CDR3 has 16 residues. V shed 2 bases and J shed 2 bases, with 12 bases lying between them. Germline V gene data show CDR1 as SNHLY and CDR2 as FYNNEI. CDR3 amino acids: CASSEFSGLNTGELFF. The CDR3 nucleotides are TGTGCCAGCAGTGAATTTTCAGGGCTTAACACCGGGGAGCTGTTTTTT.

This clone was found a few times. This sequence joins TRBV27 and TRBJ2-3; D possibly uses TRBD1 or TRBD2 (6 bases each). V dropped 4 bases and J dropped 4 bases, with 18 bases sitting between them. The CDR3 spans 16 residues. Germline V gene data show CDR1 as MNHEY and CDR2 as SMNVEV (reference sequence). The CDR3 nucleotides are TGTGCCAGCAGTTGGAGGGGGGCCTTCAGGGCAGATACGCAGTATTTT. Residues: CASSWRGAFRADTQYF.

This clone was observed a handful of times. This rearrangement joins TRBV29-1 to TRBJ1-2; perhaps TRBD1 as D (5 bases). The V and J ends lost 2 bases and 2 bases respectively, with 9 bases between them. CDR1 and CDR2 from the germline V gene are SQVTM and ANQGSEA. The CDR3 length is 13 residues. The CDR3 sequence is CSVEWGINYGYTF. The CDR3 DNA follows: TGCAGCGTTGAATGGGGGATCAACTATGGCTACACCTTC.

The V and J genes are TRBV5-4 and TRBJ2-7; TRBD1 agrees at 7 bases. This CDR3 spans 13 amino acids. Germline CDR1 and CDR2: SGHNT and YYREEE (reference sequence). Trimming at V came to 4 bases and at J to 3 bases, leaving 4 bases not matched to a gene. The CDR3 region has the DNA TGTGCCAGCAGCCCGACAGGGCTCTACGAGCAGTACTTC. Translated, it gives CASSPTGLYEQYF.

The J gene is TRBJ2-7, the V gene TRBV6-6; no reliable D call. CDR1 is MNHNY and CDR2 is SVGAGI in the germline V gene (reference sequence). This CDR3 is 12 amino acids long. The V end lost 5 bases, the J end lost 2 bases, and 7 bases lay between the germline ends. In DNA form, the CDR3 reads TGTGCCAGCAGTCCCGGTCCCTACGAGCAGTACTTC. This codes for CASSPGPYEQYF.

This clone showed up just a few times. The rearrangement uses TRBV25-1 and TRBJ1-2; no firm D call. V was cut by 4 bases and J by 6 bases, with 9 bases left in between. Germline-derived CDR1 and CDR2 are MGHDK and SYGVNS. The CDR3 contains 12 residues. The CDR3 region is CASSAGVHGYTF. The CDR3 DNA follows: TGTGCCAGCAGTGCTGGGGTCCATGGCTACACCTTC.

The chain combines TRBV6-1 with TRBJ1-6; 9 bases line up with TRBD1. Germline V lookup: CDR1 MNHNS, CDR2 SASEGT. This CDR3 is built from 14 residues. Trimming removed 9 bases from V and 5 bases from J; junction bases left unmatched: 5. Written as DNA, the CDR3 is TGTGCCAGTGCCAGGACAGGGGATAATTCACCCCTCCACTTT. It encodes CASARTGDNSPLHF.

The gene calls are TRBV5-4 and TRBJ2-3; 12 nucleotides match TRBD2. With 2 bases clipped from V and 5 bases from J, the junction kept 9 bases outside the gene matches. CDR3 length: 17 residues. The germline CDR1 and CDR2 sequences are SGHNT and YYREEE (reference sequence). The CDR3 loop is CASSFLLAGGPGDTQYF. CDR3 sequence (DNA): TGTGCCAGCAGCTTCCTCCTAGCGGGGGGGCCAGGAGATACGCAGTATTTT.

The table lists this clone with a few counts. The gene calls are TRBV29-1 and TRBJ2-1; 13 bases match TRBD2. With 6 bases clipped from V and 2 bases from J, the junction kept 4 bases outside the gene matches. CDR3 length equals 15 residues. Germline assignment: CDR1 SQVTM and CDR2 ANQGSEA. The CDR3 here is CSVAGLAGTYNEQFF. CDR3 in DNA: TGCAGCGTCGCGGGACTAGCGGGGACCTACAATGAGCAGTTCTTC.

This clone was counted between two and nine times. The CDR3 nucleotides are TGTGCCAGCAGTTACTCGAGGGACAAAGAGACCCAGTACTTC. Amino acid sequence: CASSYSRDKETQYF. The chain couples TRBV6-5 to TRBJ2-5, with a weak D call TRBD1 (6 bases). V lost 0 bases and J lost 3, with 8 bases in between. This CDR3 has 14 amino acids. Per the germline V gene, CDR1 is MNHEY and CDR2 is SVGAGI.

The gene calls are TRBV7-9 and TRBJ2-1; D is unclear. The CDR3 totals 14 residues. V dropped 8 bases and J dropped 0 bases, with 11 bases sitting between them. Germline lookup yields CDR1 SEHNR and CDR2 FQNEAQ (reference sequence). This CDR3 is CASFPPVSYNEQFF. In DNA form, the CDR3 reads TGTGCCAGCTTTCCACCGGTCTCCTACAATGAGCAGTTCTTC.

This clone was picked up a small number of times. The J gene is TRBJ2-5, the V gene TRBV28; maybe TRBD2 (7 bases). Germline V gene lookup returns CDR1 MDHEN and CDR2 SYDVKM. The CDR3 contains 15 residues. With 7 bases removed from V and 5 bases from J, the gap between germline ends came to 20 bases. The CDR3 region is CASTLSRGAGETQYF. The CDR3 DNA reads TGTGCCAGCACCCTCTCCCGGGGGGCGGGGGAGACCCAGTACTTC.

The chain combines TRBV5-1 with TRBJ1-1, with unresolved D. The CDR3 length is 14 residues. Germline CDR1 SGHRS, CDR2 YFSETQ. Between the trimmed V and J ends, which lost 4 bases and 2 bases, there was a span of 12 bases. The CDR3 reads CASSPWSFNTEAFF. In DNA, the CDR3 is TGCGCCAGCAGCCCGTGGAGCTTTAACACTGAAGCTTTCTTT.

This clone appeared a few times. This sample also contains other DNA sequences that code for the same CDR3. V and J are TRBV5-1 and TRBJ2-7; D gene unclear. Germline V lookup: CDR1 SGHRS, CDR2 YFSETQ. V gave up 1 base and J gave up 0 bases, with 2 bases separating them. The CDR3 has 12 residues. The CDR3 coding sequence is TGCGCCAGCAGCTTGAGCTCCTACGAGCAGTACTTC. Translating it yields CASSLSSYEQYF. The complete variable domain, with remaining parts taken from reference TRBV5-1 and TRBJ2-7, reads KAGVTQTPRYLIKTRGQQVTLSCSPISGHRSVSWYQQTPGQGLQFLFEYFSETQRNKGNFPGRFSGRQFSNSRSEMNVSTLELGDSALYLCASSLSSYEQYFGPGTRLTVT.

This clone occurred once. The chain is built from TRBV27 and TRBJ2-5; TRBD2 is a possible D gene (5 bases). In germline, CDR1 is MNHEY, CDR2 SMNVEV (reference sequence). The CDR3 sequence is 17 residues long. The V end lost 5 bases, the J end lost 5 bases, and 24 bases lay between the germline ends. The CDR3 loop reads CASSPRRPSGVGETQYF. The CDR3 region has the DNA TGTGCCAGCAGTCCTCGGCGTCCGTCCGGGGTGGGGGAGACCCAGTACTTC.

This clone was seen a few times. The chain carries TRBV5-1 and TRBJ2-3; D uncertain. V lost 4 bases, J lost 2 bases, and 5 bases lay in between. Germline CDR1 reads SGHRS; CDR2 reads YFSETQ. The CDR3 has 12 residues. For the CDR3, the DNA is TGCGCCAGCAGCCCTAACACAGATACGCAGTATTTT. Its protein is CASSPNTDTQYF.

This clone was observed a handful of times. The V gene is TRBV7-2, the J gene TRBJ1-5; D gene uncertain. CDR3 length equals 17 residues. The germline V gene encodes CDR1 SGHTA and CDR2 FQGNSA. V was clipped by 0 bases and J by 0 bases, with 12 bases between them. CDR3 residues: CASSLAGGSISNQPQHF. In DNA, the CDR3 is TGTGCCAGCAGCTTAGCCGGCGGCAGTATTAGCAATCAGCCCCAGCATTTT. Full variable domain (missing parts from reference TRBV7-2 and TRBJ1-5): GAGVSQSPSNKVTEKGKDVELRCDPISGHTALYWYRQSLGQGLEFLIYFQGNSAPDKSGLPSDRFSAERTGGSVSTLTIQRTQQEDSAVYLCASSLAGGSISNQPQHFGDGTRLSIL.

A few counts support this clone. The J gene is TRBJ1-2, the V gene TRBV7-3, with a tentative D call TRBD1 (5 bases). Germline CDR1 SGHTA, CDR2 FQGTGA. The CDR3 is 16 residues long. V was pared by 5 bases and J by 3 bases, with 19 bases between. CDR3: CASSPSGGAADYGYTF. The DNA of the CDR3 is TGTGCCAGCAGCCCTTCGGGAGGGGCCGCGGACTATGGCTACACCTTC. Together with reference TRBV7-3 and TRBJ1-2, the CDR3 gives the full variable domain: GAGVSQTPSNKVTEKGKYVELRCDPISGHTALYWYRQSLGQGPEFLIYFQGTGAADDSGLPNDRFFAVRPEGSVSTLKIQRTERGDSAVYLCASSPSGGAADYGYTFGSGTRLTVV.

V and J are TRBV10-3 and TRBJ2-3, with D perhaps TRBD1 or TRBD2 (6 bases each). Trimming removed 0 bases from V and 5 bases from J, with 12 bases in between. The CDR3 contains 15 residues. Looked up from germline, CDR1 is ENHRY and CDR2 is SYGVKD. CDR3: CAISESRGAGDTQYF. In nucleotides, the CDR3 is TGTGCCATCAGTGAGTCGAGGGGGGCTGGAGATACGCAGTATTTT.

The chain employs TRBV25-1 and TRBJ2-2; the match to TRBD1 covers 9 bases. The junction had 1 base not matched to a gene; V was cut back by 5 bases and J by 3 bases. This CDR3 is 14 amino acids long. The germline gives CDR1 MGHDK, CDR2 SYGVNS. As DNA, the CDR3 is TGTGCCAGCAGTAGGGACAGGGACACCGGGGAGCTGTTTTTT. Its protein is CASSRDRDTGELFF. Using reference TRBV25-1 and TRBJ2-2 for the parts outside the CDR3, the full variable domain is EADIYQTPRYLVIGTGKKITLECSQTMGHDKMYWYQQDPGMELHLIHYSYGVNSTEKGDLSSESTVSRIRTEHFPLTLESARPSHTSQYLCASSRDRDTGELFFGEGSRLTVL.

The chain joins TRBV9 to TRBJ2-7; D may be TRBD2 (7 bases). This CDR3 spans 16 amino acids. V lost 0 bases, J lost 3 bases, and 16 bases lay in between. Germline V gene data show CDR1 as SGDLS and CDR2 as YYNGEE. DNA for the CDR3: TGTGCCAGCAGCGTAGCAGGCGGGGGACATTTCTACGAGCAGTACTTC. Its protein product is CASSVAGGGHFYEQYF.

This clone has more than one count but fewer than ten. The chain has TRBV7-3 and TRBJ2-7; no firm D call. The germline V gene has CDR1 SGHTA and CDR2 FQGTGA. This CDR3 has 15 residues. The ends were cut back, 5 bases at V and 3 bases at J, with 17 bases in the middle. CDR3 sequence: CASSNSPTTSYEQYF. CDR3 DNA sequence: TGTGCCAGCAGCAATTCCCCGACCACAAGCTACGAGCAGTACTTC. The full variable domain, with the rest looked up from reference TRBV7-3 and TRBJ2-7, is GAGVSQTPSNKVTEKGKYVELRCDPISGHTALYWYRQSLGQGPEFLIYFQGTGAADDSGLPNDRFFAVRPEGSVSTLKIQRTERGDSAVYLCASSNSPTTSYEQYFGPGTRLTVT.

The gene calls are TRBV21-1 and TRBJ2-5. TRBV21-1 is recorded as a pseudogene. The CDR3 runs 14 residues. The CDR3 spells CATPLPTVQETQYF. The CDR3 DNA reads TGTGCCACCCCCCTACCGACGGTCCAAGAGACCCAGTACTTC.

The chain recombines TRBV7-9 with TRBJ1-2; no clear D gene. This CDR3 has 12 amino acids. Germline V gene lookup returns CDR1 SEHNR and CDR2 FQNEAQ (reference sequence). Trimming took 1 base from V and 6 from J, leaving 6 bases between them. The CDR3 is CASSLEDDGYTF. CDR3 nucleotides: TGTGCCAGCAGCTTAGAGGACGATGGCTACACCTTC.

The gene calls are TRBV30 and TRBJ1-1, with D possibly TRBD1 on 6 matching bases. The CDR3 loop spans 18 amino acids. CDR1 and CDR2 from the germline V gene are GTSNPN and SVGIG (reference sequence). V was trimmed by 2 bases and J by 4 bases, leaving 26 bases between them. CDR3 nucleotide sequence: TGTGCCTGGAGTCGGAAGACAGGTTTGAACCCCTTGGGCACTGAAGCTTTCTTT. This codes for CAWSRKTGLNPLGTEAFF.

This clone was counted a few times. V is TRBV9 and J is TRBJ2-2; 9 nucleotides agree with TRBD2. The CDR3 runs to 16 residues. Germline V gives CDR1 SGDLS, CDR2 YYNGEE. V lost 5 bases to trimming and J lost 2 bases; unmatched junction nucleotides: 7. Here the CDR3 reads CASRGASGANTGELFF. DNA for the CDR3: TGTGCCAGCAGAGGGGCTAGCGGGGCCAACACCGGGGAGCTGTTTTTT.

This chain connects TRBV14 to TRBJ1-2; D uncertain. Trimming removed 5 bases at V and 4 bases at J, with 17 bases between. This CDR3 has 15 amino acids. Germline V gene sequence: CDR1 SGHDN, CDR2 FVKESK. The CDR3 loop reads CASSYRPEGIYGYTF. Here the CDR3 DNA reads TGTGCCAGCAGCTACCGTCCCGAGGGAATCTATGGCTACACCTTC.

This clone has only a few counts. The J gene is TRBJ1-1, the V gene TRBV19; D not resolved. Per germline, CDR1 LNHDA and CDR2 SQIVND (reference sequence). This CDR3 has 14 amino acids. The ends were cut back, 9 bases at V and 5 bases at J, with 19 bases in the middle. The DNA of the CDR3 is TGTGCCAGCTCATTGACACGATGGAGGACTGAAGCTTTCTTT. Protein product: CASSLTRWRTEAFF.

V and J are TRBV6-5 and TRBJ2-1, with D perhaps matching TRBD2 (5 bases). The CDR3 extends over 15 amino acids. The ends were cut back, 1 base at V and 4 bases at J, with 11 bases in the middle. From germline, CDR1 is MNHEY and CDR2 SVGAGI. This chain's CDR3 is CASSYYPGNYNEQFF. As DNA, the CDR3 is TGTGCCAGCAGTTACTATCCCGGGAATTACAATGAGCAGTTCTTC.

This clone was seen only a few times. CDR3 loop: CASRGDRATRNEQFF. The CDR3, as DNA: TGTGCCAGCAGAGGAGACAGGGCGACCCGCAATGAGCAGTTCTTC. The V gene is TRBV2, the J gene TRBJ2-1; 7 bases map to TRBD1. Germline CDR1 SNHLY, CDR2 FYNNEI. The CDR3 length is 15 residues. V lost 6 bases to trimming and J lost 6 bases; unmatched junction nucleotides: 11.